The 24 T cell receptor beta chains below all came from one sample that was sequenced in a study of blood T cell repertoires in COVID-19. Data came from immunoSEQ multiplex PCR; TCRdb stores just in-frame clones and leaves some out. Of approximately 110,000 clones in the sample, 85% were seen once. Sequences were obtained from peripheral blood. These TCRs come from a human donor in a cohort sampled during active COVID-19.

The chain has TRBV11-2 and TRBJ2-1; 13 bases map to TRBD2. The CDR3 consists of 16 residues. Per germline, CDR1 SGHAT and CDR2 FQNNGV. Trimming took 5 bases from V and 5 from J; bases not matched to a gene: 6. DNA for the CDR3: TGTGCCAGCAGCCCTTGGACTAGCGGGGGCGACAATGAGCAGTTCTTC. It is translated as CASSPWTSGGDNEQFF.

This chain connects TRBV6-5 to TRBJ1-2; 7 positions agree with TRBD1. The CDR3 is 15 residues long. Germline CDR1 MNHEY, CDR2 SVGAGI. Germline trimming cut 5 bases from V and 4 bases from J; bases unmatched to any gene: 10. CDR3: CASSQTGQPLYGYTF. The CDR3 nucleotides are TGTGCCAGCAGTCAAACGGGACAGCCACTCTATGGCTACACCTTC.

The genes are TRBV5-4 and TRBJ2-3, with D tentatively TRBD2 (6 bases). The CDR3 has 12 residues. The germline gives CDR1 SGHNT, CDR2 YYREEE (reference sequence). V lost 5 bases and J lost 3, with 7 bases in between. The CDR3 nucleotides are TGTGCCAGCAGTCGGGGGACAGATACGCAGTATTTT. This translates into CASSRGTDTQYF.

The chain employs TRBV28 and TRBJ1-5; 8 bases match TRBD1. Germline CDR1 MDHEN, CDR2 SYDVKM. The CDR3 consists of 14 residues. Unmatched junction bases numbered 10, after V lost 7 bases and J lost 8 bases. The CDR3 DNA reads TGTGCCAGCACCACCATCCCGGGACAGGAGCCCCAGCATTTT. It specifies CASTTIPGQEPQHF.

The rearrangement links TRBV28 to TRBJ1-5; the D gene is possibly TRBD1 (5 bases). CDR3 length equals 12 residues. Germline CDR1 and CDR2: MDHEN and SYDVKM. V gave up 6 bases and J gave up 11 bases, with 14 bases separating them. CDR3: CASRQGLLAQHF. In nucleotides, the CDR3 is TGTGCCAGCAGGCAGGGCCTACTGGCCCAGCATTTT.

The chain carries TRBV4-3 and TRBJ1-4; the D gene is possibly TRBD1 (6 bases). The CDR3 contains 17 residues. V dropped 0 bases and J dropped 10 bases, with 21 bases sitting between them. Germline lookup yields CDR1 LGHNA and CDR2 YSLEER. CDR3 amino acids: CASSQEVQGPLVGKLFF. The CDR3 nucleotides read TGCGCCAGCAGCCAAGAGGTACAGGGCCCCCTTGTAGGAAAACTGTTTTTT.

The chain couples TRBV4-3 to TRBJ1-6; TRBD1 matches at 7 bases. Germline assignment: CDR1 LGHNA and CDR2 YSLEER. This CDR3 spans 15 amino acids. Trimming at V came to 3 bases and at J to 7 bases, leaving 6 bases not matched to a gene. CDR3 region: CASSQSTGPNSPLHF. The CDR3 DNA reads TGCGCCAGCAGCCAGTCGACAGGGCCCAATTCACCCCTCCACTTT.

The CDR3 here is CASSLFGAGGNGYTF. DNA for the CDR3: TGTGCCAGCAGTTTATTTGGGGCAGGGGGAAATGGCTACACCTTC. The chain employs TRBV28 and TRBJ1-2, with 7 nucleotides matching TRBD1. V dropped 1 base and J dropped 6; count of bases not matched to a gene: 8. Per germline, CDR1 MDHEN and CDR2 SYDVKM. The CDR3 sequence is 15 residues long.

The rearrangement joins TRBV6-5 to TRBJ2-3; 9 nucleotides align to TRBD2. The CDR3 totals 16 residues. V was clipped by 3 bases and J by 9 bases; unmatched bases: 13. Germline CDR1 MNHEY, CDR2 SVGAGI. The CDR3 here is CASSYGTSRELATQYF. CDR3 coding DNA: TGTGCCAGCAGTTATGGGACTAGCAGGGAATTAGCGACGCAGTATTTT.

In this sample, this clone is medium-sized. This sequence joins TRBV19 and TRBJ2-7; D unclear. The germline V gene has CDR1 LNHDA and CDR2 SQIVND (reference sequence). The CDR3 is 10 residues long. Trimming pared 8 bases from V and 5 bases from J, leaving 7 bases between. The CDR3 is CASGDDEQYF. The CDR3 coding sequence is TGTGCCAGTGGAGATGACGAGCAGTACTTC.

The chain employs TRBV27 and TRBJ2-1; 8 bases agree with TRBD1. Losses at the gene ends were 5 bases for V and 0 bases for J; bases not matched to a gene: 3. The CDR3 totals 15 residues. CDR1 is MNHEY and CDR2 is SMNVEV in the germline V gene (reference sequence). CDR3 in amino acids: CASSPQGASYNEQFF. The CDR3 DNA reads as TGTGCCAGCAGTCCCCAGGGGGCCTCCTACAATGAGCAGTTCTTC.

V is TRBV5-6 and J is TRBJ1-2; 7 nucleotides line up with TRBD1. Trimming at V came to 4 bases and at J to 7 bases, leaving 4 bases not matched to a gene. The CDR3 has 12 amino acids. CDR1 is SGHDT, CDR2 YYEEEE, per germline. The CDR3 DNA reads TGTGCCAGCAGCATGACAGGGTCTGGCTACACCTTC. This sequence encodes CASSMTGSGYTF.

The chain has TRBV2 and TRBJ1-5; D is unclear. Germline CDR1 SNHLY, CDR2 FYNNEI. Between the trimmed V and J ends, which lost 5 bases and 1 base, there was a span of 12 bases. CDR3 length: 15 residues. The DNA of the CDR3 is TGTGCCAGCAGTTTGGGCACTCTCAGCAATCAGCCCCAGCATTTT. It translates to CASSLGTLSNQPQHF.

The gene calls are TRBV19 and TRBJ2-1; tentative D call: TRBD2 (6 bases). The CDR3 is made up of 15 amino acids. With 4 bases removed from V and 4 bases from J, the gap between germline ends came to 14 bases. CDR1 is LNHDA, CDR2 SQIVND, per germline (reference sequence). The CDR3 nucleotides are TGTGCCAGTAGTAGGGGGGAATTTATTTACAATGAGCAGTTCTTC. Amino acids: CASSRGEFIYNEQFF.

The genes are TRBV27 and TRBJ1-1; D gene unclear. V dropped 2 bases and J dropped 4 bases, with 17 bases sitting between them. Germline V gene sequence: CDR1 MNHEY, CDR2 SMNVEV (reference sequence). The CDR3 runs 16 residues. The CDR3 nucleotides are TGTGCCAGCAGTTTAAAAGGTCTGGGCCGACGCACTGAAGCTTTCTTT. It translates to CASSLKGLGRRTEAFF.

The chain has TRBV6-5 and TRBJ1-2; D is unclear. This CDR3 region has 14 residues. V lost 2 bases to trimming and J lost 5 bases, with 12 bases between them. Germline values: CDR1 MNHEY, CDR2 SVGAGI. The CDR3: CASSYSPDLYGYTF. DNA for the CDR3: TGTGCCAGCAGTTACAGCCCCGACTTATATGGCTACACCTTC.

The chain joins TRBV5-5 to TRBJ1-5; D is ambiguous. Trimming took off 0 bases at V and 6 bases at J, with 16 bases between the two ends. In germline, CDR1 is SGHKS, CDR2 YYEKEE (reference sequence). The length of the CDR3 is 16 residues. CDR3 region: CASSLVGGIETQPQHF. The DNA of the CDR3 is TGTGCCAGCAGCTTGGTTGGAGGGATCGAGACTCAGCCCCAGCATTTT.

The DNA of the CDR3 is TGCAGTGCTAGAGATGGCCCCGAGCAGTACTTC. Residues: CSARDGPEQYF. The rearrangement uses TRBV20-1 and TRBJ2-7; D remains ambiguous. Germline loops: CDR1 DFQATT, CDR2 SNEGSKA (reference sequence). CDR3 length equals 11 residues. The V gene lost 0 bases and the J gene lost 6 bases, with 6 bases spanning the gap.

The chain is built from TRBV10-1 and TRBJ2-1, with TRBD2 matching over 7 bases. The length of the CDR3 is 13 residues. The ends lost 8 bases at V and 6 bases at J; junction bases unmatched: 7. CDR1 is WNHNN and CDR2 is SYGVQD in the germline V gene (reference sequence). Written as DNA, the CDR3 is TGCGCCAGCCGTCCGACTAGCCCCAATGAGCAGTTCTTC. Translating gives CASRPTSPNEQFF.

The chain is built from TRBV2 and TRBJ1-5, with a possible D match to TRBD1 (5 bases). The CDR3 runs 14 residues. CDR1 is SNHLY and CDR2 is FYNNEI in the germline V gene. Trimming shortened V by 2 bases and J by 3 bases, and 8 bases separated the two germline ends. CDR3 region: CASSETTDNQPQHF. Here the CDR3 DNA reads TGTGCCAGCAGTGAAACGACAGACAATCAGCCCCAGCATTTT.

The chain employs TRBV4-3 and TRBJ2-7; TRBD1 matches 10 bases. V shed 4 bases and J 0 bases; nucleotides not matched to a gene: 3. The germline gives CDR1 LGHNA, CDR2 YSLEER. The CDR3 is made up of 15 amino acids. The CDR3 loop is CASSRGQGGSYEQYF. CDR3 DNA: TGCGCCAGCAGCCGAGGACAGGGGGGCTCCTACGAGCAGTACTTC.

J is TRBJ1-2 and V is TRBV6-6, with 8 nucleotides matching TRBD1. This CDR3 contains 16 residues. Trimming cost V 2 bases and J 4 bases; bases outside gene matches: 9. CDR1 is MNHNY, CDR2 SVGAGI, per germline (reference sequence). The chain's CDR3 is CASSYPGGTSAYGYTF. CDR3 sequence (DNA): TGTGCCAGCAGTTACCCAGGGGGCACTAGCGCCTATGGCTACACCTTC.

The chain has TRBV5-4 and TRBJ2-7; no firm D call. Deletions cut 2 bases from V and 2 bases from J, with 11 bases between. This CDR3 comprises 14 residues. Germline lookup yields CDR1 SGHNT and CDR2 YYREEE (reference sequence). DNA of the CDR3: TGTGCCAGCAGCTTCTCCGTTGGAGCCTACGAGCAGTACTTC. Translated: CASSFSVGAYEQYF.

CDR3 nucleotides: TGTGCCAGCAGCCGACTACCGGGGGTTACAGATACGCAGTATTTT. Its protein product is CASSRLPGVTDTQYF. V gene TRBV5-8 combines with J gene TRBJ2-3; the D gene is possibly TRBD2 (6 bases). The CDR3 extends over 15 amino acids. The germline gives CDR1 SGHTS, CDR2 YDEGEE. V was clipped by 4 bases and J by 3 bases, with 15 bases between them.